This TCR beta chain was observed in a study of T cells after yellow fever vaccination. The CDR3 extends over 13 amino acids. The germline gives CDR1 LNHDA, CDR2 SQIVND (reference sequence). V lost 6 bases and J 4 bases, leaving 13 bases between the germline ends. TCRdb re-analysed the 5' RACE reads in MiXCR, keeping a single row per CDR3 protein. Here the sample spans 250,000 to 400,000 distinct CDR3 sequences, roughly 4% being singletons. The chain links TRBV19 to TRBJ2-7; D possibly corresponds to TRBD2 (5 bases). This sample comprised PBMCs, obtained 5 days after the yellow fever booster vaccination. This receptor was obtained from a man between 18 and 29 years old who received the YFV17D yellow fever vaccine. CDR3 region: CASSQTPGYEQYF. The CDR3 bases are TGTGCCAGTAGCCAAACCCCGGGGTACGAGCAGTACTTC.